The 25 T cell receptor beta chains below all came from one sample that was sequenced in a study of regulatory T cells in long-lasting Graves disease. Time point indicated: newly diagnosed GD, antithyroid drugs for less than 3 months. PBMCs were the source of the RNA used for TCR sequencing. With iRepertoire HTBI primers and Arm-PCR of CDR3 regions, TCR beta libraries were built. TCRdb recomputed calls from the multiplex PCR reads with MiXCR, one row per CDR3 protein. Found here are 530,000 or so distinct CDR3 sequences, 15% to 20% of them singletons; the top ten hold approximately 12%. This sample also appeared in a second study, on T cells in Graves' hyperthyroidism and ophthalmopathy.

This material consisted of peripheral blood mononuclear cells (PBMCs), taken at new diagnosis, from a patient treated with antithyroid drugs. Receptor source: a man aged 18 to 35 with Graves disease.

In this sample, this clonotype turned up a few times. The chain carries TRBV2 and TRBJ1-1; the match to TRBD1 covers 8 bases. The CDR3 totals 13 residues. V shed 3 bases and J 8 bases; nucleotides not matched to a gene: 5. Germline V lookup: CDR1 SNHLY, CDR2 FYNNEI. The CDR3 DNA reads TGTGCCAGCAGTGAGACAGGGGCCAGGGAAGCTTTCTTT. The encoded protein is CASSETGAREAFF. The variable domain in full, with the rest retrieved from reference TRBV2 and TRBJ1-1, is EPEVTQTPSHQVTQMGQEVILRCVPISNHLYFYWYRQILGQKVEFLVSFYNNEISEKSEIFDDQFSVERPDGSNFTLKIRSTKLEDSAMYFCASSETGAREAFFGQGTRLTVV.

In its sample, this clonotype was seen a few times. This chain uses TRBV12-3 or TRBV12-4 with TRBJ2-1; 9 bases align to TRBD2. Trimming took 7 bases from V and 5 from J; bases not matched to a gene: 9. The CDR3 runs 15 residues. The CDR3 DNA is TGTGCCAGCACCCGGTGGGCGGGAGGGAACAATGAGCAGTTCTTC. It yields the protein CASTRWAGGNNEQFF.

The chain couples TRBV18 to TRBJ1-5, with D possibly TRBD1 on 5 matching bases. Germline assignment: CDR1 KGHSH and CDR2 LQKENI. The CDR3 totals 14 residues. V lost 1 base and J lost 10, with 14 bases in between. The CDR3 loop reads CASSPQAGLLPQHF. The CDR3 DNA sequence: TGTGCCAGCTCACCACAAGCAGGGCTTCTACCCCAGCATTTT.

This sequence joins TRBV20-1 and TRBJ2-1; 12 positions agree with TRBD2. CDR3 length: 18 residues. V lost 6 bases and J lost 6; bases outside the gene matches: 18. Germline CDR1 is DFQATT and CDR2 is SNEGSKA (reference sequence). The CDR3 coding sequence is TGCAGTGCCCTCCCGGGGGCTAGCGGGAGGGGGCCTCCCAATGAGCAGTTCTTC. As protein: CSALPGASGRGPPNEQFF.

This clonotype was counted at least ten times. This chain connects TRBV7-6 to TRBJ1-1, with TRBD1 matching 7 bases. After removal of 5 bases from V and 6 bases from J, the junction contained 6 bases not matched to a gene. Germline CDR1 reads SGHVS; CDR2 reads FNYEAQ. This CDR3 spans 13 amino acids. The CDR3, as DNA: TGTGCCAGCAGCCTCGACAGGGCATCTGAAGCTTTCTTT. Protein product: CASSLDRASEAFF.

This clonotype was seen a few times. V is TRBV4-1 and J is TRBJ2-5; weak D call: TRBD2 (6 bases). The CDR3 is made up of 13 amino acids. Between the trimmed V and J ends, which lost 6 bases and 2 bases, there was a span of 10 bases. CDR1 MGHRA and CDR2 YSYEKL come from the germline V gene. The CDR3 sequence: CASRDLAQETQYF. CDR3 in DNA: TGCGCCAGCAGGGATCTAGCGCAAGAGACCCAGTACTTC.

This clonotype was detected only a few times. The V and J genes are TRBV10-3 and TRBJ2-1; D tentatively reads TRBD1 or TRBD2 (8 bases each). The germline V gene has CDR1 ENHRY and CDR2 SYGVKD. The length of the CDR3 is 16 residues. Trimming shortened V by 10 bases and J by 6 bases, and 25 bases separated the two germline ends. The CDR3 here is CATDRGGSGTTNEQFF. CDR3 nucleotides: TGTGCCACCGACAGGGGAGGTAGCGGGACCACCAATGAGCAGTTCTTC.

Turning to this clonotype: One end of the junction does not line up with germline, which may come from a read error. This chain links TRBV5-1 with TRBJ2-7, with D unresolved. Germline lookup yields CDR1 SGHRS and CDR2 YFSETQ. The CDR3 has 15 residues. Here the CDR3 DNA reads TGCGCCAACAGCTTGGCTTCGTCGACCTCCTACGAGCAGTACTTC. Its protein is CANSLASSTSYEQYF.

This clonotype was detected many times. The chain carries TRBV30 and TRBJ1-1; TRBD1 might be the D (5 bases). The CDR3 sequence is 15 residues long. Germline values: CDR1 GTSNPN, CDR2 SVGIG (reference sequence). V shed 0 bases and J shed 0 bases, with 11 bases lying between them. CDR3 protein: CAWSVRQTMNTEAFF. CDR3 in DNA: TGTGCCTGGAGTGTACGACAGACCATGAACACTGAAGCTTTCTTT.

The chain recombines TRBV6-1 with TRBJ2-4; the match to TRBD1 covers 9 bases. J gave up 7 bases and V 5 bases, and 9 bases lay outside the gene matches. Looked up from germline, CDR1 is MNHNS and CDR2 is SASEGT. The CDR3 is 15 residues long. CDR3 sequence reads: CASSRFRQGVNIQYF. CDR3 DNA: TGTGCCAGCAGTCGCTTTCGACAGGGGGTCAACATTCAGTACTTC.

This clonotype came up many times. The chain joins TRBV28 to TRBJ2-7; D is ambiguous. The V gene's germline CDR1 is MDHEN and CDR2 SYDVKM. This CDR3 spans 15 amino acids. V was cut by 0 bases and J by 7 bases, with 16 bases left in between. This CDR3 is CASSLWSQAMREQYF. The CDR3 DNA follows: TGTGCCAGCAGTTTATGGTCCCAGGCAATGAGGGAGCAGTACTTC.

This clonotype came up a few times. The CDR3 nucleotides are TGTGCCAGCAGCGTCGGGAGGAGCCAGCCCCAGCATTTT. It is translated as CASSVGRSQPQHF. The chain employs TRBV7-2 and TRBJ1-5, with D uncertain. This CDR3 has 13 residues. CDR1 and CDR2 (germline): SGHTA, FQGNSA. Trimming took 5 bases from V and 7 from J, leaving 12 bases between them.

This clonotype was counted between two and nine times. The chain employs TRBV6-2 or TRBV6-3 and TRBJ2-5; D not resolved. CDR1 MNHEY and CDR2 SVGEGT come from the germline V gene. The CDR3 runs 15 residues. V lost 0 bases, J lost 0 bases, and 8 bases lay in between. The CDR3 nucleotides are TGTGCCAGCAGTTACTCCTCGTGGAACCAAGAGACCCAGTACTTC. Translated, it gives CASSYSSWNQETQYF.

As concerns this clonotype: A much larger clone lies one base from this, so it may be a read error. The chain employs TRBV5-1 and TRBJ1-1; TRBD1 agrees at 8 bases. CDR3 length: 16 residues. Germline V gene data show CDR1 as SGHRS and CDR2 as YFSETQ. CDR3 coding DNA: TGCGCCAGCAGCTTGGCTACAGGGGGTTGGAACGCTGAAGCTTTCTTT. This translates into CASSLATGGWNAEAFF.

CDR3 in amino acids: CASSYSPSVGENEQFF. As DNA, the CDR3 is TGTGCCAGCAGTTACTCGCCTAGCGTTGGTGAAAATGAGCAGTTCTTC. The rearrangement joins TRBV6-2 or TRBV6-3 to TRBJ2-1; a weak D match, TRBD2 (6 bases). The CDR3 is 16 amino acids. The germline V gene has CDR1 MNHEY and CDR2 SVGEGT. The V end was cut by 0 bases, the J end by 7 bases, with 16 bases between.

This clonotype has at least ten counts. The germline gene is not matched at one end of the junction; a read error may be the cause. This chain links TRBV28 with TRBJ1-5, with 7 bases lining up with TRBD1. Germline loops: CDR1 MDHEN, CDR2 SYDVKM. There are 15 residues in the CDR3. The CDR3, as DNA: TGTGCCAGCAGCTTATCGACAGGGAGCAATCAGCCCCAGCATTTT. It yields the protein CASSLSTGSNQPQHF.

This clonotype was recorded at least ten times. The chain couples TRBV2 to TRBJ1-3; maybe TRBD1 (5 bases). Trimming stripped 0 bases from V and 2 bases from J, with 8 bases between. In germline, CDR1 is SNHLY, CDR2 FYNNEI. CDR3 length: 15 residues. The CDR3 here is CASSEAPTAGNTIYF. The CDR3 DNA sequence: TGTGCCAGCAGTGAAGCGCCGACAGCTGGAAACACCATATATTTT.

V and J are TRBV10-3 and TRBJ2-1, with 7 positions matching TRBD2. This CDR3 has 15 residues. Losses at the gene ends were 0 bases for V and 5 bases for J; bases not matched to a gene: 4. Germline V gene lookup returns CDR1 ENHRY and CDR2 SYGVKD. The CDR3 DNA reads TGTGCCATCAGTGAGTCGCGGCGGGAGAACAATGAGCAGTTCTTC. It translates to CAISESRRENNEQFF.

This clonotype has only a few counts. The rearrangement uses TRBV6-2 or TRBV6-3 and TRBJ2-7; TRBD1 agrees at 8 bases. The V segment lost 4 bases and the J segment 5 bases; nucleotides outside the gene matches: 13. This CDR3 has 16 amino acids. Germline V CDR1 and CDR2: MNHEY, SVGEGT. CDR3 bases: TGTGCCAGCAGTTTCGATACTAGGACAGGGATAAACGAGCAGTACTTC. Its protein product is CASSFDTRTGINEQYF.

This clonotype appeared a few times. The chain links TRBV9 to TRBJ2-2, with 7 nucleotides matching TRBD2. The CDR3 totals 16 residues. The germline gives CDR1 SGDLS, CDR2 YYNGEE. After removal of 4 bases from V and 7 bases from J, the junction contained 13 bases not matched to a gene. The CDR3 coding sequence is TGTGCCAGCAGCTCACTGGGCGGGAGCTATGGCGGGGAGCTGTTTTTT. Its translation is CASSSLGGSYGGELFF.

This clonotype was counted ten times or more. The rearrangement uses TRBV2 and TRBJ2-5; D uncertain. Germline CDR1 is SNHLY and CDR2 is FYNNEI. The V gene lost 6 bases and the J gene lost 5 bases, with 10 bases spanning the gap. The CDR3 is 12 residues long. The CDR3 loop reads CASRDGGETQYF. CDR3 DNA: TGTGCCAGCAGGGACGGTGGGGAGACCCAGTACTTC.

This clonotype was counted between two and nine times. CDR3 DNA sequence: TGCAGTGTACGGGGTACGAACACCGGGGAGCTGTTTTTT. As protein: CSVRGTNTGELFF. V is TRBV20-1 and J is TRBJ2-2; a weak D match, TRBD2 (5 bases). This CDR3 contains 13 residues. Per germline, CDR1 DFQATT and CDR2 SNEGSKA (reference sequence). V was clipped by 7 bases and J by 0 bases, with 9 bases between them.

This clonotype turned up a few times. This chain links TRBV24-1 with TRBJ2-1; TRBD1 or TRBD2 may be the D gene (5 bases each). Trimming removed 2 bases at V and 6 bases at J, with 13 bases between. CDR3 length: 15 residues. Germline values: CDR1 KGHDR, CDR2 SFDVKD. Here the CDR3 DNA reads TGTGCCACCAGTGATTCTGGGGGTAGAAGCAATGAGCAGTTCTTC. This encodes CATSDSGGRSNEQFF.

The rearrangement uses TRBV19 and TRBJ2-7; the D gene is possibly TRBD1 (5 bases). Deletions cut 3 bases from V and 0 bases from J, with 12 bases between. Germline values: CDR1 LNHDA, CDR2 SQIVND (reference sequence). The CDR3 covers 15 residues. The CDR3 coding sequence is TGTGCCAGTAGTATCCGGCAGGGAAGCTCCTACGAGCAGTACTTC. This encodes CASSIRQGSSYEQYF.

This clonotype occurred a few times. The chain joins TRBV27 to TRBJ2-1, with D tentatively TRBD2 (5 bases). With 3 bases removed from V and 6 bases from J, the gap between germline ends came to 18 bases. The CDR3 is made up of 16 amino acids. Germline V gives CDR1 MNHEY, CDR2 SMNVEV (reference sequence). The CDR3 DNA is TGTGCCAGCAGTTTCAGTCTGGTTGGAGCGGCCAATGAGCAGTTCTTC. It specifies CASSFSLVGAANEQFF.